This TCR beta chain stems from a study of early T cells in non-severe SARS-CoV-2 infection. V lost 5 bases, J lost 3 bases, and 14 bases lay in between. Per germline, CDR1 SEHNR and CDR2 FQNEAQ (reference sequence). The CDR3 contains 15 residues. MiXCR, run by TCRdb on the 5' RACE reads, gives a single entry per CDR3 protein. This table has around 70,000 distinct CDR3 sequences, 10% appearing once. This clonotype was observed a handful of times. The source of this sequence is an adult who was a healthcare worker with PCR-confirmed SARS-CoV-2 infection or an uninfected control (not recorded which). The rearrangement joins TRBV7-9 to TRBJ2-1, with a weak D call TRBD1 (6 bases). The material sequenced was whole blood, taken at baseline. This chain's CDR3 is CASSLGSDSYNEQFF. The CDR3 nucleotides are TGTGCCAGCAGCCTAGGTTCGGACAGCTACAATGAGCAGTTCTTC.